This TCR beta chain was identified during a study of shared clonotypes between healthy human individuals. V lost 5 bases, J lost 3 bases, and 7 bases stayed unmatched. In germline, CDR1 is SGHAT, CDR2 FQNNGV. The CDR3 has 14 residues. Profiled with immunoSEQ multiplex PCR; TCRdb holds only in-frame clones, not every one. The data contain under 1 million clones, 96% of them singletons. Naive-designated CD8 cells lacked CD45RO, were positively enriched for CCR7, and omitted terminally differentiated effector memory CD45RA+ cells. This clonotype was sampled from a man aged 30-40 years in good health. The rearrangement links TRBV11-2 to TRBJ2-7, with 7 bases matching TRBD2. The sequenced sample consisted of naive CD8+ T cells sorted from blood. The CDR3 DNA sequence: TGTGCCAGCAGCGAGGCTAGCGGAAGCTACGAGCAGTACTTC. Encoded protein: CASSEASGSYEQYF. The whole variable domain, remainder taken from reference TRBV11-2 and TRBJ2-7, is EAGVAQSPRYKIIEKRQSVAFWCNPISGHATLYWYQQILGQGPKLLIQFQNNGVVDDSQLPKDRFSAERLKGVDSTLKIQPAKLEDSAVYLCASSEASGSYEQYFGPGTRLTVT.